These T cell receptor beta chains were read from a single sample in a study of T-cell reconstitution after alpha-beta-depleted transplantation in children. Each CDR3 protein is one row after TCRdb ran MiXCR on the PCR reads. Among 360,000 or so distinct CDR3 sequences listed, roughly 22% were seen once. Sequencing was performed on PBMCs from the stem cell graft donor, taken from the stem cell graft. The receptors were gathered from a human donor who donated a stem cell graft to a child with acute myeloid leukemia. CDR3s leave out the opening cysteine and the closing phenylalanine or tryptophan. A D gene is named only where the DNA matches it firmly.

TRBV7-9	TRBD1	TRBJ1-2	ASSLSVRDSYGYT
TRBV20-1	.	TRBJ1-2	SARGGDGYT
TRBV19	TRBD1	TRBJ2-2	ASTQPGQGNTGELF
TRBV29-1	.	TRBJ2-3	SVAGTITDTQY
TRBV20-1	.	TRBJ2-1	SASISDNEQF
TRBV7-2	TRBD2	TRBJ2-7	ASSPAGAGPYEQY
TRBV27	.	TRBJ2-5	ASSFSYQETQY
TRBV27	TRBD2	TRBJ2-3	ASSPRGDHTDTQY
TRBV5-6	TRBD2	TRBJ2-3	ASSRGRASDTQY
TRBV4-2	TRBD2	TRBJ2-5	ASSLTGLAGGETQY
TRBV5-6	.	TRBJ2-4	ASSLEWTRQNIQY
TRBV30	.	TRBJ2-7	AWSVSGNYEQY
TRBV6-5	TRBD1	TRBJ2-1	ASSPGQHSYNEQF
TRBV9	.	TRBJ2-1	ASSLIGGEQF
TRBV7-2	.	TRBJ2-1	ASSLDMVGEQF
TRBV7-3	TRBD2	TRBJ2-1	ASSLSGTSNEQF
TRBV13	TRBD2	TRBJ2-7	ASSSPLSGRPYEQY
TRBV15	TRBD1	TRBJ2-1	ATTQGQGAYNEQF
TRBV12-3/TRBV12-4	TRBD2	TRBJ2-7	ASRASGRRYEQY
TRBV11-2	.	TRBJ2-2	ASSFGNANTGELF
TRBV20-1	.	TRBJ2-7	SATNPAGRTVYEQY
TRBV4-3	TRBD2	TRBJ2-5	ASSQIAGVGETQY
TRBV11-2	TRBD1	TRBJ2-6	ASSTRTGDNSGANVLT
TRBV4-2	TRBD2	TRBJ2-5	ASSRGGETQY
TRBV5-1	.	TRBJ2-3	ASSSSVFRTDTQY
TRBV6-2/TRBV6-3	TRBD2	TRBJ2-1	ASSYASGYNEQF
TRBV5-5	.	TRBJ2-3	ASSAQGTDTQY
TRBV12-3/TRBV12-4	TRBD2	TRBJ2-7	ASGRSGGHEQY
TRBV27	.	TRBJ2-2	ASSLRWGRNTGELF
TRBV28	TRBD1	TRBJ2-1	ASSPRTGPWNEQF
TRBV7-3	.	TRBJ2-1	ASSLTGVVNEQF
TRBV27	.	TRBJ2-1	ASSLRNSYNEQF
TRBV20-1	.	TRBJ1-4	SAGSGGEKLF
TRBV5-5	.	TRBJ2-7	ASSLERGAGEQY
TRBV7-2	TRBD1	TRBJ2-1	ASSPLGTGVNEQF
TRBV7-6	TRBD2	TRBJ2-5	ASSLGGLAGKETQY
TRBV29-1	.	TRBJ2-3	SVDGGTDTQY
TRBV2	TRBD2	TRBJ2-7	ASLGLAGGNEQY
TRBV20-1	TRBD1	TRBJ2-3	SRRGGRGFTDTQY
TRBV12-3/TRBV12-4	.	TRBJ2-7	ASRPRVGFSYEQY
TRBV3-1	TRBD2	TRBJ2-3	ASSRLAGATDTQY
TRBV12-3/TRBV12-4	.	TRBJ2-3	ASSLDVDTQY
TRBV28	.	TRBJ2-2	ASSTPWAGHTGELF
TRBV7-2	TRBD1	TRBJ1-2	ASSSGTGGVYGYT
TRBV12-3/TRBV12-4	TRBD1	TRBJ2-5	ASSFRPKGTDQETQY
TRBV11-1	.	TRBJ2-5	ASSLVEETQY
TRBV7-9	TRBD1	TRBJ1-3	ASSLTTGTGTGNTIY
TRBV29-1	TRBD1	TRBJ2-2	SVQLTDRGEAGELF
TRBV29-1	.	TRBJ2-6	SVGRNSNVLT
TRBV27	.	TRBJ2-7	ASSLFPLYEQY
TRBV9	.	TRBJ2-6	ASSPGGGSSGANVLT
TRBV24-1	TRBD2	TRBJ2-3	ATSDASTSGRRDTQY
TRBV20-1	.	TRBJ2-1	SPGTHGNEQF
TRBV2	.	TRBJ2-5	ASSVDQSGGEEETQY
TRBV5-4	TRBD2	TRBJ2-1	ASSRGGGSPNEQF
TRBV9	.	TRBJ2-1	ASGGALLNEQF